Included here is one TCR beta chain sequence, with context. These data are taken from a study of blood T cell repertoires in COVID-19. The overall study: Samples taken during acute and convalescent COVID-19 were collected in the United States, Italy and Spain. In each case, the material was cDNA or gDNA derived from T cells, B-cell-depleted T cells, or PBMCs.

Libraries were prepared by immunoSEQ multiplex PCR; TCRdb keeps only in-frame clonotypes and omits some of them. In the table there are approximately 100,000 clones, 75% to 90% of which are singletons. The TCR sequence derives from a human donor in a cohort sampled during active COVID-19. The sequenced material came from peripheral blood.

This CDR3 reads CSVGLLWMNTEAFF. Here the CDR3 DNA reads TGCAGCGTGGGACTACTGTGGATGAACACTGAAGCTTTCTTT. The rearrangement links TRBV29-1 to TRBJ1-1; maybe TRBD1 (5 bases). The CDR3 extends over 14 amino acids. Germline CDR1 is SQVTM and CDR2 is ANQGSEA. V was clipped by 6 bases and J by 0 bases, with 14 bases between them.